Each of the 24 T cell receptor beta chains below was sequenced from the same sample in a study of control samples from healthy donors and cancer patients. Repertoires were generated with immunoSEQ multiplex PCR, while TCRdb's copy carries only in-frame clones and drops some. The top ten clones hold roughly 21% of a sample with approximately 90,000 clones, about 89% of them seen once. The sample consisted of blood. These receptors were taken from a man aged 25 to 40 in good health.

This sequence joins TRBV7-9 and TRBJ2-7; the D is unclear. The CDR3 spans 14 residues. The germline gives CDR1 SEHNR, CDR2 FQNEAQ (reference sequence). The ends were cut back, 2 bases at V and 5 bases at J, with 13 bases in the middle. The chain's CDR3 is CASSLSLEANEQYV. In DNA, the CDR3 is TGTGCCAGCAGCTTATCCTTAGAGGCGAACGAGCAGTACGTC.

V usage is TRBV14 and J usage is TRBJ1-1; 9 bases are shared with TRBD1. The V gene end was trimmed by 4 bases and the J gene end by 4 bases; junction bases not matched to a gene: 7. The CDR3 spans 15 residues. CDR1 and CDR2 (germline): SGHDN, FVKESK. Here the CDR3 DNA reads TGTGCCAGCAGCCCCCGGACAGGGGTAGGCACTGAAGCTTTCTTT. Amino acid sequence: CASSPRTGVGTEAFF.

This clone is medium-sized by share. The chain carries TRBV30 and TRBJ1-3; no reliable D call. The germline V gene has CDR1 GTSNPN and CDR2 SVGIG (reference sequence). The CDR3 loop spans 12 amino acids. The ends were cut back, 3 bases at V and 3 bases at J, with 6 bases in the middle. The CDR3 region has the DNA TGTGCCTGGAGCCAGATTGGAAACACCATATATTTT. This sequence encodes CAWSQIGNTIYF.

The V and J genes are TRBV5-1 and TRBJ1-6; the match to TRBD1 covers 7 bases. Germline-derived CDR1 and CDR2 are SGHRS and YFSETQ. There are 17 residues in the CDR3. With 2 bases clipped from V and 10 bases from J, the junction kept 15 bases outside the gene matches. The DNA for the CDR3 is TGCGCCAGCAGCTTTCAAGACGGGACAGCGGGAAACTCACCCCTCCACTTT. Its translation is CASSFQDGTAGNSPLHF.

The V gene is TRBV18, the J gene TRBJ1-2, with 7 bases aligning to TRBD1. V lost 3 bases and J lost 5; bases outside the gene matches: 3. In germline, CDR1 is KGHSH, CDR2 LQKENI. The CDR3 runs 13 residues. CDR3 protein: CASSPDREYGYTF. CDR3 sequence (DNA): TGTGCCAGCTCACCCGACAGGGAGTATGGCTACACCTTC.

The rearrangement joins TRBV5-4 to TRBJ2-5; D gene ambiguous. The CDR3 runs to 13 residues. Germline lookup yields CDR1 SGHNT and CDR2 YYREEE (reference sequence). Deletions cut 2 bases from V and 0 bases from J, with 5 bases between. CDR3: CASSFQDQETQYF. For the CDR3, the DNA is TGTGCCAGCAGCTTCCAAGACCAAGAGACCCAGTACTTC.

The CDR3 protein is CASSRQGDQPQHF. In nucleotides, the CDR3 is TGTGCCAGCAGTCGACAAGGGGATCAGCCCCAGCATTTT. The chain recombines TRBV6-5 with TRBJ1-5; possible D gene TRBD1, 5 bases. Trimming took off 5 bases at V and 5 bases at J, with 10 bases between the two ends. The CDR3 totals 13 residues. Germline CDR1 MNHEY, CDR2 SVGAGI.

The rearrangement links TRBV6-5 to TRBJ2-5; no reliable D call. CDR3 length: 14 residues. V was clipped by 0 bases and J by 4 bases, with 9 bases between them. The V gene's germline CDR1 is MNHEY and CDR2 SVGAGI. The CDR3 loop is CASSYSGLGETQYF. In nucleotides, the CDR3 is TGTGCCAGCAGTTACTCCGGGCTAGGAGAGACCCAGTACTTC.

The genes are TRBV6-4 and TRBJ2-3; 11 positions agree with TRBD2. Unmatched junction bases numbered 0, after V lost 0 bases and J lost 4 bases. CDR3 size: 15 residues. Germline V CDR1 and CDR2: MRHNA, SNTAGT. CDR3 DNA sequence: TGTGCCAGCAGTGACTCTAGCGGGGGGGCAGATACGCAGTATTTT. Translated, it gives CASSDSSGGADTQYF.

In its sample, this clone was seen once. The DNA of the CDR3 is TGCGCCAGCAGCCCCGGGACTAGCGTTAGCACCGGGGAGCTGTTTTTT. This codes for CASSPGTSVSTGELFF. This sequence joins TRBV5-1 and TRBJ2-2; 10 bases map to TRBD2. CDR1 and CDR2 from the germline V gene are SGHRS and YFSETQ. CDR3 length equals 16 residues. Trimming removed 4 bases from V and 4 bases from J; junction bases left unmatched: 7.

The chain recombines TRBV19 with TRBJ2-7; TRBD1 agrees at 9 bases. CDR1 is LNHDA and CDR2 is SQIVND in the germline V gene (reference sequence). Trimming removed 0 bases from V and 3 bases from J; junction bases left unmatched: 3. The CDR3 extends over 15 amino acids. CDR3 amino acids: CASSIEGTGYYEQYF. Here the CDR3 DNA reads TGTGCCAGTAGTATAGAAGGGACAGGGTACTACGAGCAGTACTTC.

The V and J genes are TRBV7-2 and TRBJ1-2; D is unclear. This CDR3 comprises 13 residues. From germline, CDR1 is SGHTA and CDR2 FQGNSA. The V end lost 5 bases, the J end lost 4 bases, and 11 bases lay between the germline ends. The CDR3 is CASSTTATYGYTF. The CDR3 nucleotides read TGTGCCAGCAGCACTACAGCGACCTATGGCTACACCTTC.

The chain recombines TRBV12-5 with TRBJ2-1; perhaps TRBD1 as D (6 bases). CDR3 length: 12 amino acids. Germline loops: CDR1 LGHNT, CDR2 FRNRAP. V lost 6 bases and J 8 bases, leaving 11 bases between the germline ends. Written as DNA, the CDR3 is TGTGCTAGTGGCCCAGGGGCCCATGAGCAGTTCTTC. Amino acid sequence: CASGPGAHEQFF.

This chain uses TRBV5-6 with TRBJ2-2; D tentatively reads TRBD1 or TRBD2 (5 bases each). V was clipped by 1 base and J by 0 bases, with 13 bases between them. The germline V gene encodes CDR1 SGHDT and CDR2 YYEEEE. The CDR3 is 17 amino acids. The CDR3 protein is CASSLMGVPSNTGELFF. Here the CDR3 DNA reads TGTGCCAGCAGCTTGATGGGGGTCCCCTCGAACACCGGGGAGCTGTTTTTT.

The CDR3 loop is CASSKEKGAWETEAFF. In DNA form, the CDR3 reads TGTGCCAGCAGCAAAGAAAAAGGGGCATGGGAGACTGAAGCTTTCTTT. The V and J genes are TRBV21-1 and TRBJ1-1. TRBV21-1 is a pseudogene. This CDR3 is 16 amino acids long.

This sequence joins TRBV5-1 and TRBJ1-1; maybe TRBD1 (6 bases). The CDR3 has 13 residues. CDR1 is SGHRS and CDR2 is YFSETQ in the germline V gene. V lost 5 bases and J lost 9, with 17 bases in between. CDR3 nucleotides: TGCGCCAGCAGGGAGGCACAGGGAGGGAAAGCTTTCTTT. It encodes CASREAQGGKAFF. The variable domain in full, completed from reference TRBV5-1 and TRBJ1-1, reads KAGVTQTPRYLIKTRGQQVTLSCSPISGHRSVSWYQQTPGQGLQFLFEYFSETQRNKGNFPGRFSGRQFSNSRSEMNVSTLELGDSALYLCASREAQGGKAFFGQGTRLTVV.

The rearrangement links TRBV21-1 to TRBJ2-7; the DNA was not compared with TRBD2, the D call given in the table. TRBV21-1 is listed as a pseudogene. The CDR3 sequence is 15 residues long. This chain's CDR3 is CASSKARSHGREQYV. In nucleotides, the CDR3 is TGTGCCAGCAGCAAAGCGCGCTCCCACGGGAGGGAGCAGTACGTC.

DNA of the CDR3: TGTGCCAGCAGCCAAGGGCCAAGCCAGGGGGCATATGTCAGTGGCTACACCTTC. This codes for CASSQGPSQGAYVSGYTF. The gene calls are TRBV3-1 (or the pseudogene TRBV3-2) and TRBJ1-2, with 8 bases identical to TRBD1. Per the germline V gene, CDR1 is LGHDT and CDR2 is YNNKEL (reference sequence). The CDR3 is 18 amino acids. V was pared by 1 base and J by 7 bases, with 17 bases of the junction left unmatched.

The CDR3 is CASSANPGTISYEQYF. CDR3 coding DNA: TGCGCCAGCAGCGCCAACCCCGGGACCATCTCCTACGAGCAGTACTTC. The chain links TRBV5-1 to TRBJ2-7; D is perhaps TRBD1 or TRBD2 (5 bases each). Per germline, CDR1 SGHRS and CDR2 YFSETQ. V gave up 4 bases and J gave up 0 bases, with 17 bases separating them. This CDR3 region has 16 residues.

The chain links TRBV10-2 to TRBJ2-7; possible D gene TRBD1, 6 bases. The CDR3 contains 18 residues. Germline CDR1 and CDR2: WSHSY and SAAADI. Trimming left V 0 bases short and J 0 bases short, with 18 bases between. The CDR3 coding sequence is TGCGCCAGCAGTGAGTCGGGGATACAGGGCGCTAGCTCCTACGAGCAGTACGTC. Translation gives CASSESGIQGASSYEQYV.

The chain recombines TRBV7-6 with TRBJ1-2; no firm D call. The CDR3 covers 13 residues. CDR1 and CDR2 (germline): SGHVS, FNYEAQ. V gave up 0 bases and J gave up 10 bases, with 12 bases separating them. CDR3 region: CASSLAGQSPYTF. For the CDR3, the DNA is TGTGCCAGCAGCTTAGCGGGTCAGTCACCCTACACCTTC.

This sequence joins TRBV19 and TRBJ1-3; D is unclear. V was pared by 5 bases and J by 0 bases, with 5 bases between. Germline CDR1 reads LNHDA; CDR2 reads SQIVND (reference sequence). This CDR3 contains 13 residues. In DNA form, the CDR3 reads TGTGCCAGTAGTGTTGTCTCTGGAAACACCATATATTTT. Its translation: CASSVVSGNTIYF.

The chain combines TRBV5-1 with TRBJ2-7; maybe TRBD1 (5 bases). V was shortened by 0 bases and J by 6 bases, with 13 bases between the two germline ends. Per germline, CDR1 SGHRS and CDR2 YFSETQ. The CDR3 sequence is 14 residues long. The CDR3 bases are TGCGCCAGCAGCTTGGCAGTAGGGGTCTCCGAGCAGTACGTC. Residues: CASSLAVGVSEQYV.

V usage is TRBV18 and J usage is TRBJ1-1; D ambiguous. Germline assignment: CDR1 KGHSH and CDR2 LQKENI. The CDR3 has 14 residues. The V gene lost 6 bases and the J gene lost 0 bases, with 11 bases spanning the gap. The CDR3 coding sequence is TGTGCCAGCTCGGAGGACGACTTGAACACTGAAGCTTTCTTT. Its translation is CASSEDDLNTEAFF.